This T cell receptor beta chain was observed in a study of cytomegalovirus exposure and HLA in healthy donors. 13 Jbeta primers and 60 Vbeta primers were used for the PCR. TCRdb keeps only in-frame clones here, not all; method: immunoSEQ multiplex PCR. Of over 120,000 clones in the sample, roughly 82% were seen once. Concerning this clone itself: Its antigen is undetermined.

Study-level points and caveats: Most subjects had HLA-A and HLA-B alleles reportedly predicted accurately by TCR beta sequences.

Germline V CDR1 and CDR2: KGHSH, LQKENI. There are 15 residues in the CDR3. After removal of 2 bases from V and 5 bases from J, the junction contained 5 bases not matched to a gene. Sequencing input: PBMCs. This chain links TRBV18 with TRBJ1-4; 7 bases fit TRBD1. The sequence derives from a young man in good health and CMV-seronegative. CDR3 loop: CASSPTGTVNEKLFF. Here the CDR3 DNA reads TGTGCCAGCTCACCAACCGGGACAGTGAATGAAAAACTGTTTTTT.